The TCR beta chain under discussion was sequenced for a study of CD8+CD57+ T cells in acquired aplastic anemia. Profiling that covered TCR beta VDJ and CDR3 relied on genomic DNA as its template. Via MiXCR, TCRdb re-called the reads, giving one row per CDR3 protein. The table lists some 240,000 distinct CDR3 sequences, 34% of them singletons. With 4 bases clipped from V and 0 bases from J, the junction kept 4 bases outside the gene matches. This CDR3 spans 14 amino acids. Germline CDR1 is SGHRS and CDR2 is YFSETQ. This clonotype was seen repeatedly, ten times or more. The chain is built from TRBV5-1 and TRBJ2-7, with 7 positions matching TRBD1. The specimen sequenced was sorted CD4+, CD8+, or CD8+CD57+ T cells (not recorded which) from PBMCs. The receptor was isolated from a human donor in good health, serving as a control. The CDR3: CASSRWDSSYEQYF. The CDR3 bases are TGCGCCAGCAGCCGCTGGGACAGCTCCTACGAGCAGTACTTC. Combining the CDR3 with reference TRBV5-1 and TRBJ2-7 gives the whole variable domain KAGVTQTPRYLIKTRGQQVTLSCSPISGHRSVSWYQQTPGQGLQFLFEYFSETQRNKGNFPGRFSGRQFSNSRSEMNVSTLELGDSALYLCASSRWDSSYEQYFGPGTRLTVT.